This T cell receptor beta chain was documented in a study of CD8 T cells in ankylosing spondylitis. CDR1 is DFQATT and CDR2 is SNEGSKA in the germline V gene (reference sequence). CDR3 length: 13 amino acids. V lost 3 bases and J 4 bases, leaving 10 bases between the germline ends. TCRdb called the 5' RACE reads again in MiXCR, with one record for every CDR3 protein. The data show over 100,000 distinct CDR3 sequences, with about an eighth seen just once and about 4% held by the top ten. This clonotype was seen many times. The V and J genes are TRBV20-1 and TRBJ2-1, with TRBD2 as a possible D gene (6 bases). Specimen: blood, either unsorted or a sorted T cell fraction (not recorded which). The TCR sequence derives from a female donor with ankylosing spondylitis or in good health (not recorded which). The CDR3 reads CSASREWYNEQFF. The CDR3 DNA sequence: TGCAGTGCTAGTCGGGAGTGGTACAATGAGCAGTTCTTC.